A single sample is the source of the 32 T cell receptor beta chains below, sequenced in a study of cytomegalovirus exposure and HLA in healthy donors. PCR amplification relied on 60 Vbeta primers (plus 13 Jbeta primers). Data came from immunoSEQ multiplex PCR; TCRdb stores just in-frame clones and leaves some out. The table shows over 100,000 clones, with just under 80% occurring only once. Sequenced sample: PBMCs. Receptors were obtained from a young man in good health and CMV-seronegative.

The chain joins TRBV7-2 to TRBJ2-1; 7 bases match TRBD1. The J segment lost 4 bases and the V segment lost 5 bases, leaving 8 bases of the junction unmatched. The CDR3 is made up of 15 amino acids. Germline-derived CDR1 and CDR2 are SGHTA and FQGNSA. In nucleotides, the CDR3 is TGTGCCAGCAGCCCCCGGGACAGAGCTTACAATGAGCAGTTCTTC. Translating gives CASSPRDRAYNEQFF.

This chain links TRBV11-2 with TRBJ2-5; tentatively, D is TRBD1 (5 bases). Germline CDR1 reads SGHAT; CDR2 reads FQNNGV. V lost 1 base, J lost 3 bases, and 6 bases lay in between. This CDR3 is 13 amino acids long. The CDR3 loop reads CASSLVGEETQYF. The CDR3, as DNA: TGTGCCAGCAGCTTAGTAGGGGAAGAGACCCAGTACTTC.

The chain uses TRBV7-9 and TRBJ1-1; D may be TRBD1 (5 bases). The V end lost 1 base, the J end lost 0 bases, and 12 bases lay between the germline ends. The CDR3 is made up of 16 amino acids. From germline, CDR1 is SEHNR and CDR2 FQNEAQ (reference sequence). The DNA for the CDR3 is TGTGCCAGCAGCTTAGTTGGCAGGGCTATGAACACTGAAGCTTTCTTT. Its translation: CASSLVGRAMNTEAFF.

The chain couples TRBV11-2 to TRBJ2-1; TRBD2 might be the D (6 bases). Trimming removed 5 bases at V and 3 bases at J, with 11 bases between. CDR1 and CDR2 from the germline V gene are SGHAT and FQNNGV. The CDR3 is 14 amino acids. CDR3 DNA: TGTGCCAGCAGCAGATTGACTAGCTACAATGAGCAGTTCTTC. Translated: CASSRLTSYNEQFF.

This clone is termed medium-sized (0.01 to 0.1%). The chain joins TRBV28 to TRBJ2-6; D may be TRBD2 (5 bases). This CDR3 spans 15 amino acids. Germline V CDR1 and CDR2: MDHEN, SYDVKM. V lost 6 bases and J 0 bases, leaving 9 bases between the germline ends. The chain's CDR3 is CASRDTSSGANVLTF. CDR3 nucleotides: TGTGCCAGCAGAGATACTAGCTCTGGGGCCAACGTCCTGACTTTC.

This chain uses TRBV7-9 with TRBJ1-6; 8 bases are shared with TRBD1. Trimming removed 5 bases from V and 6 bases from J; junction bases left unmatched: 9. The CDR3 is 16 amino acids. Germline lookup yields CDR1 SEHNR and CDR2 FQNEAQ (reference sequence). The CDR3 DNA reads TGTGCCAGCAGCCCGGGGGGTGGACAGGGTAATTCACCCCTCCACTTT. Translated: CASSPGGGQGNSPLHF. The whole variable domain, remainder taken from reference TRBV7-9 and TRBJ1-6, is DTGVSQNPRHKITKRGQNVTFRCDPISEHNRLYWYRQTLGQGPEFLTYFQNEAQLEKSRLLSDRFSAERPKGSFSTLEIQRTEQGDSAMYLCASSPGGGQGNSPLHFGNGTRLTVT.

The rearrangement links TRBV27 to TRBJ2-5, with 9 bases that match TRBD2. Germline lookup yields CDR1 MNHEY and CDR2 SMNVEV (reference sequence). Trimming removed 6 bases from V and 0 bases from J; junction bases left unmatched: 5. CDR3 length equals 15 residues. The CDR3 DNA sequence: TGTGCCAGCAGGAAGCGGGGGGCCTACCAAGAGACCCAGTACTTC. Protein product: CASRKRGAYQETQYF.

As to this clone: The sample carries other DNA sequences with the same CDR3. The gene calls are TRBV28 and TRBJ2-7; 7 bases map to TRBD2. This CDR3 is 13 amino acids long. CDR1 MDHEN and CDR2 SYDVKM come from the germline V gene. J gave up 4 bases and V 2 bases, and 2 bases lay outside the gene matches. CDR3 residues: CASSLGGSYEQYF. DNA of the CDR3: TGTGCCAGCAGTTTAGGCGGGAGTTACGAGCAGTACTTC.

The chain combines TRBV19 with TRBJ1-3; D is ambiguous. Germline V lookup: CDR1 LNHDA, CDR2 SQIVND (reference sequence). With 5 bases removed from V and 0 bases from J, the gap between germline ends came to 5 bases. CDR3 length: 13 amino acids. The CDR3 spells CASSDNSGNTIYF. As DNA, the CDR3 is TGTGCCAGTAGTGACAACTCTGGAAACACCATATATTTT.

The rearrangement links TRBV5-4 to TRBJ2-1; 7 nucleotides line up with TRBD2. V dropped 10 bases and J dropped 0; count of bases not matched to a gene: 7. The CDR3 sequence is 14 residues long. Germline V gene lookup returns CDR1 SGHNT and CDR2 YYREEE (reference sequence). The CDR3: CASTGGSSYNEQFF. For the CDR3, the DNA is TGTGCCTCAACGGGGGGTAGCTCCTACAATGAGCAGTTCTTC.

The chain joins TRBV29-1 to TRBJ1-4, with TRBD1 matching over 7 bases. V trimming: 3 bases; J trimming: 16 bases; junction bases outside the gene matches: 8. Germline assignment: CDR1 SQVTM and CDR2 ANQGSEA. This CDR3 region has 11 residues. Here the CDR3 reads CSVEEGAITFF. The CDR3 bases are TGCAGCGTTGAGGAGGGGGCGATAACGTTTTTT.

This chain joins TRBV2 and TRBJ2-1; TRBD1 matches at 9 bases. CDR1 is SNHLY, CDR2 FYNNEI, per germline. Trimming took 7 bases from V and 4 from J; bases not matched to a gene: 5. This CDR3 is 14 amino acids long. The CDR3: CASIGQGKYNEQFF. The CDR3 nucleotides read TGTGCCAGCATAGGACAGGGGAAATACAATGAGCAGTTCTTC.

V usage is TRBV18 and J usage is TRBJ1-1; possible D gene TRBD1, 6 bases. The germline V and J ends were trimmed by 4 bases and 0 bases, with 12 bases remaining between them. CDR1 and CDR2 (germline): KGHSH, LQKENI. The CDR3 has 15 amino acids. Here the CDR3 reads CASSLNREMNTEAFF. In DNA form, the CDR3 reads TGTGCCAGCTCACTGAACAGGGAAATGAACACTGAAGCTTTCTTT.

V gene TRBV5-1 combines with J gene TRBJ2-7; no clear D gene. Germline V gene lookup returns CDR1 SGHRS and CDR2 YFSETQ. V lost 4 bases and J lost 3, with 14 bases in between. This CDR3 spans 14 amino acids. CDR3 amino acids: CASSPERPNYEQYF. The CDR3, as DNA: TGCGCCAGCAGCCCTGAGAGGCCGAACTACGAGCAGTACTTC.

This clone has a single count. The J gene is TRBJ2-5, the V gene TRBV10-3; D is undetermined. There are 11 residues in the CDR3. Looked up from germline, CDR1 is ENHRY and CDR2 is SYGVKD. V gave up 3 bases and J gave up 4 bases, with 3 bases separating them. CDR3 nucleotide sequence: TGTGCCATCAGTGACCTAGAGACCCAGTACTTC. Its translation is CAISDLETQYF.

This chain links TRBV28 with TRBJ2-7; 8 nucleotides agree with TRBD1. CDR3 size: 15 residues. Germline CDR1 and CDR2: MDHEN and SYDVKM. With V trimmed by 5 bases and J by 1 base, 7 bases remained unmatched. The CDR3 DNA sequence: TGTGCCAGCAGTGCGGTGGACAGGGCATCCTACGAGCAGTACTTC. This encodes CASSAVDRASYEQYF.

The V call is TRBV28, the J call TRBJ1-1; D may be TRBD1 (5 bases). Germline CDR1 MDHEN, CDR2 SYDVKM. V lost 3 bases to trimming and J lost 1 base, with 6 bases between them. The CDR3 spans 13 residues. The CDR3 loop is CASSFTGNTEAFF. CDR3 coding DNA: TGTGCCAGCAGTTTTACAGGGAACACTGAAGCTTTCTTT. Full variable domain (remainder filled in from reference TRBV28 and TRBJ1-1): DVKVTQSSRYLVKRTGEKVFLECVQDMDHENMFWYRQDPGLGLRLIYFSYDVKMKEKGDIPEGYSVSREKKERFSLILESASTNQTSMYLCASSFTGNTEAFFGQGTRLTVV.

The chain carries TRBV2 and TRBJ2-6; maybe TRBD2 (5 bases). Germline V lookup: CDR1 SNHLY, CDR2 FYNNEI. The CDR3 is made up of 14 amino acids. V was trimmed by 3 bases and J by 2 bases, leaving 5 bases between them. In DNA form, the CDR3 reads TGTGCCAGCAGTGAGAGGGCTGGGGCCAACGTCCTGACTTTC. It is translated as CASSERAGANVLTF.

This sequence joins TRBV5-1 and TRBJ1-1; D is unclear. The ends were cut back, 2 bases at V and 4 bases at J, with 15 bases in the middle. This CDR3 contains 15 residues. From germline, CDR1 is SGHRS and CDR2 YFSETQ. CDR3 region: CASSLSGLEGTEAFF. Written as DNA, the CDR3 is TGCGCCAGCAGCTTATCGGGTCTCGAGGGCACTGAAGCTTTCTTT.

In DNA, the CDR3 is TGTGCCAGCAGCGTAGGAGGCGATCGTGAAGCTTTCTTT. Amino acid sequence: CASSVGGDREAFF. The V and J genes are TRBV9 and TRBJ1-1; D not certain. V lost 0 bases and J lost 7, with 10 bases in between. Germline-derived CDR1 and CDR2 are SGDLS and YYNGEE. The CDR3 spans 13 residues.

This clone was recorded once. The rearrangement joins TRBV5-1 to TRBJ2-3; a weak D match, TRBD1 (6 bases). This CDR3 contains 17 residues. V shed 4 bases and J shed 5 bases, with 23 bases lying between them. CDR1 and CDR2 (germline): SGHRS, YFSETQ. CDR3: CASSGGQPIWDIDTQYF. The DNA for the CDR3 is TGCGCCAGCAGCGGCGGACAGCCCATTTGGGACATAGATACGCAGTATTTT.

The rearrangement links TRBV11-2 to TRBJ2-1, with D uncertain. In germline, CDR1 is SGHAT, CDR2 FQNNGV. There are 14 residues in the CDR3. Trimming took off 0 bases at V and 6 bases at J, with 9 bases between the two ends. The CDR3 coding sequence is TGTGCCAGCAGCTTAGATAAGAGCGTCAATGAGCAGTTCTTC. Residues: CASSLDKSVNEQFF.

The chain employs TRBV28 and TRBJ2-7, with D maybe TRBD2 (5 bases). Trimming left V 6 bases short and J 4 bases short, with 19 bases between. This CDR3 spans 15 amino acids. Germline V CDR1 and CDR2: MDHEN, SYDVKM. The CDR3: CASSSFALTGYEQYF. The DNA for the CDR3 is TGTGCCAGCAGCTCCTTCGCCTTAACGGGGTACGAGCAGTACTTC.

This clone was recorded once. The chain joins TRBV5-1 to TRBJ2-4, with D perhaps matching TRBD2 (6 bases). This CDR3 region has 13 residues. V was pared by 0 bases and J by 8 bases, with 9 bases between. Germline CDR1 reads SGHRS; CDR2 reads YFSETQ. As DNA, the CDR3 is TGCGCCAGCAGCTTGGTTACGGGAGACATTCAGTACTTC. Translation gives CASSLVTGDIQYF.

The chain combines TRBV6-5 with TRBJ2-7; 14 nucleotides agree with TRBD2. This CDR3 comprises 13 residues. The junction had 6 bases not matched to a gene; V was cut back by 5 bases and J by 12 bases. Germline CDR1 and CDR2: MNHEY and SVGAGI. This CDR3 reads CASSDTGLAGVYF. In nucleotides, the CDR3 is TGTGCCAGCAGTGACACGGGACTAGCGGGAGTGTACTTC.

V and J are TRBV6-1 and TRBJ1-5; no clear D gene. The V and J ends lost 6 bases and 0 bases respectively, with 12 bases between them. Germline V lookup: CDR1 MNHNS, CDR2 SASEGT. The CDR3 sequence is 15 residues long. The CDR3: CASRVSQYSNQPQHF. The CDR3 DNA follows: TGTGCCAGCAGAGTTAGCCAGTATAGCAATCAGCCCCAGCATTTT.

A word on this clone: Mismatch with germline at one junction end may stem from a read error. The CDR3 is CSVALAGQGTYVYTF. The CDR3 DNA sequence: TGCAGCGTAGCACTAGCTGGACAGGGTACCTATGTCTACACCTTC. The V call is TRBV29-1, the J call TRBJ1-2, with 8 bases fitting TRBD1. Germline CDR1 and CDR2: SQVTM and ANQGSEA. This CDR3 contains 15 residues.

V and J are TRBV29-1 and TRBJ1-2, with D possibly being TRBD1 (6 bases). The CDR3 consists of 13 residues. In germline, CDR1 is SQVTM, CDR2 ANQGSEA. Trimming removed 4 bases at V and 10 bases at J, with 19 bases between. The CDR3 DNA reads TGCAGCGTTGGGGGGCCCGGCGGACGAGTCTACACCTTC. It translates to CSVGGPGGRVYTF.

The gene calls are TRBV19 and TRBJ1-3; unclear D gene. V lost 5 bases and J 2 bases, leaving 16 bases between the germline ends. CDR3 length: 16 amino acids. CDR1 and CDR2 (germline): LNHDA, SQIVND (reference sequence). CDR3 in DNA: TGTGCCAGTAGTCAACGCCCCACGGGAGCTGGAAACACCATATATTTT. This sequence encodes CASSQRPTGAGNTIYF.

The rearrangement joins TRBV11-2 to TRBJ2-7; TRBD2 agrees at 12 bases. With 1 base clipped from V and 3 bases from J, the junction kept 10 bases outside the gene matches. Germline CDR1 SGHAT, CDR2 FQNNGV. There are 18 residues in the CDR3. Here the CDR3 DNA reads TGTGCCAGCAGCTTAGTAGGGCCTAGCGGGAGGGTAGTCTACGAGCAGTACTTC. Translation gives CASSLVGPSGRVVYEQYF.

The CDR3 nucleotides read TGTGCCGCTTCCAGGGAGGTTCGAACTGAAGCTTTCTTT. It codes for CAASREVRTEAFF. The chain uses TRBV7-2 and TRBJ1-1; D might be TRBD1 (5 bases). The CDR3 has 13 residues. Looked up from germline, CDR1 is SGHTA and CDR2 is FQGNSA. V lost 11 bases and J lost 5, with 18 bases in between.

V is TRBV7-9 and J is TRBJ2-2; D unresolved. Germline CDR1 reads SEHNR; CDR2 reads FQNEAQ (reference sequence). The length of the CDR3 is 14 residues. V lost 1 base, J lost 4 bases, and 7 bases lay in between. Written as DNA, the CDR3 is TGTGCCAGCAGCTTAGGAGCGCCCACCGGGGAGCTGTTTTTT. Its translation: CASSLGAPTGELFF.